The rows below give T cell receptor beta chains drawn from one sample of a study of cytomegalovirus exposure and HLA in healthy donors. Profiled with immunoSEQ multiplex PCR; TCRdb holds only in-frame clones, not every one. This table holds approximately 110,000 clones, 70% to 85% found once. The sequenced sample consisted of PBMCs. These receptors were obtained from a human donor in good health. CDR3s include the opening cysteine and the closing phenylalanine or tryptophan. D genes are given only for firm matches. Expanded clones are given a class, and other clones once, few, many or no size at all.

clone_size | d_call | j_call | v_call | cdr3_aa | cdr3_nt
. | TRBD2 | TRBJ2-5 | TRBV7-9 | CASSPTYLGLEETQYF | TGTGCCAGCAGCCCTACTTATCTTGGACTAGAAGAGACCCAGTACTTC
. | . | TRBJ1-5 | TRBV19 | CASSMGRGGRNQPQHF | TGTGCCAGTAGTATGGGCAGGGGCGGGCGCAATCAGCCCCAGCATTTT
. | TRBD2 | TRBJ2-7 | TRBV7-8 | CASSQGLAGWGYGQYF | TGTGCCAGCAGCCAGGGACTAGCGGGATGGGGCTACGGGCAGTACTTC
. | TRBD1 | TRBJ1-1 | TRBV7-2 | CASSSWTGRGNTEAFF | TGTGCCAGCAGCTCCTGGACAGGGAGGGGTAACACTGAAGCTTTCTTT
once | . | TRBJ1-2 | TRBV28 | CASSPGTTGGYTF | TGTGCCAGCAGCCCAGGGACAACGGGCGGCTACACCTTC
. | TRBD2 | TRBJ2-1 | TRBV5-8 | CASSLGGTSNEQFF | TGTGCCAGCAGCTTGGGAGGGACTAGCAATGAGCAGTTCTTC
. | TRBD2 | TRBJ2-7 | TRBV15 | CATSRDLASGSYEQYF | TGTGCCACCAGCAGGGACTTGGCTAGCGGCTCCTACGAGCAGTACTTC
. | TRBD1 | TRBJ2-7 | TRBV6-5 | CASSRQGTSYEQYF | TGTGCCAGCAGCCGACAGGGCACATCCTACGAGCAGTACTTC
. | . | TRBJ2-5 | TRBV6-6 | CASSQAGTQETQYF | TGTGCCAGCAGTCAGGCCGGGACACAAGAGACCCAGTACTTC
once | TRBD1 | TRBJ1-2 | TRBV27 | CASSSQGSAFYGYTF | TGTGCCAGCAGTTCACAGGGGTCGGCCTTCTATGGCTACACCTTC
. | TRBD2 | TRBJ2-1 | TRBV27 | CASSLAGGPGGEQFF | TGTGCCAGCAGTCTAGCGGGAGGGCCAGGGGGTGAGCAGTTCTTC
few | TRBD2 | TRBJ2-2 | TRBV23-1 | CASSQSGVAGGVTGELFF | TGCGCCAGCAGTCAATCGGGGGTAGCGGGGGGCGTCACCGGGGAGCTGTTTTTT
. | . | TRBJ2-2 | TRBV25-1 | CASSEYKGRETGELFF | TGTGCCAGCAGTGAATATAAGGGCAGGGAAACCGGGGAGCTGTTTTTT
. | . | TRBJ1-1 | TRBV28 | CASSWRGRALQAFF | TGTGCCAGCAGTTGGAGGGGCAGGGCCCTCCAAGCTTTCTTT
. | TRBD1 | TRBJ2-1 | TRBV10-3 | CAISVGDREASEQFF | TGTGCCATCAGTGTGGGGGACAGGGAGGCAAGTGAGCAGTTCTTC
. | . | TRBJ1-6 | TRBV7-8 | CASSLETDSSYNSPLHF | TGTGCCAGCAGCTTAGAGACAGATAGCTCCTATAATTCACCCCTCCACTTT
. | TRBD2 | TRBJ2-1 | TRBV7-9 | CASSPLANNEQFF | TGTGCCAGCAGCCCACTAGCGAACAATGAGCAGTTCTTC
few | TRBD1 | TRBJ1-5 | TRBV27 | CASSLFQGGSQPQHF | TGTGCCAGCAGTCTGTTCCAAGGGGGCAGTCAGCCCCAGCATTTT
. | . | TRBJ2-1 | TRBV4-1 | CASSQDIGSYNEQFF | TGCGCCAGCAGCCAAGATATCGGGTCCTACAATGAGCAGTTCTTC
. | TRBD2 | TRBJ2-7 | TRBV7-9 | CASSSRTSGAYEQYF | TGTGCCAGCAGCTCCCGGACTAGCGGAGCTTACGAGCAGTACTTC
. | TRBD1 | TRBJ1-1 | TRBV28 | CASSRTGVRPEAFF | TGTGCCAGCAGTCGGACAGGGGTTAGGCCTGAAGCTTTCTTT
. | . | TRBJ2-7 | TRBV11-3 | CASSSGQTYEQYF | TGTGCCAGCAGCTCAGGACAGACCTACGAGCAGTACTTC
few | TRBD1 | TRBJ2-4 | TRBV7-9 | CASSFRDRVAKNIQYF | TGTGCCAGCAGCTTTCGGGACAGGGTAGCCAAAAACATTCAGTACTTC
. | . | TRBJ1-1 | TRBV6-1 | CASMGGGAGNTEAFF | TGTGCCAGCATGGGGGGGGGCGCGGGGAACACTGAAGCTTTCTTT
. | TRBD1 | TRBJ1-3 | TRBV29-1 | CSVVWTGGLGNTIYF | TGCAGCGTTGTGTGGACAGGGGGCCTTGGAAACACCATATATTTT
. | TRBD2 | TRBJ2-1 | TRBV7-3 | CASSLGLASYNEQFF | TGTGCCAGCAGCCTGGGACTAGCCTCCTACAATGAGCAGTTCTTC
. | . | TRBJ1-2 | TRBV27 | CASSLVGGLGYGYTF | TGTGCCAGCAGTTTGGTCGGGGGGCTTGGCTATGGCTACACCTTC